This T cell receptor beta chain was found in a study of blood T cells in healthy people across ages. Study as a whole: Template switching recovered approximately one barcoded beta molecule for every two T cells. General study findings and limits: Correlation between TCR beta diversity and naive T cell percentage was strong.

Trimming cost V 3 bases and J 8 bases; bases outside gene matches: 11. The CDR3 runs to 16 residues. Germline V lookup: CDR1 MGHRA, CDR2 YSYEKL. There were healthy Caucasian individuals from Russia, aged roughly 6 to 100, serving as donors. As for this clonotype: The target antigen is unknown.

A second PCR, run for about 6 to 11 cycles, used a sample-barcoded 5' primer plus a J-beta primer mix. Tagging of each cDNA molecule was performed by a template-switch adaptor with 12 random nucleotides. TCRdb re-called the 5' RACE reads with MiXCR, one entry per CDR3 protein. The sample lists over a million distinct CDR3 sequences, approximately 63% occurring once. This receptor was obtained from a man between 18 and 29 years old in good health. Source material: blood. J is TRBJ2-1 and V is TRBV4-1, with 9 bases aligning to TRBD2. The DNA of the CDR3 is TGCGCCAGCAGCCAGCAGGGGGTAGCGGGAGACTATGAGCAGTTCTTC. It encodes CASSQQGVAGDYEQFF.